Each of the 18 T cell receptor beta chains below was sequenced from the same sample in a study of blood T cell repertoires in COVID-19. Here immunoSEQ multiplex PCR was the method, and the copy in TCRdb shows in-frame clones only, minus some. The table has 200,000 or so clones, 70% to 90% seen once; the top ten hold 3% to 3.5%. Sequenced sample: peripheral blood. These receptors were collected from a man aged 60 to 69 with acute or convalescent COVID-19.

The chain links TRBV29-1 to TRBJ2-2; D not resolved. The germline gives CDR1 SQVTM, CDR2 ANQGSEA. Trimming pared 7 bases from V and 0 bases from J, leaving 6 bases between. This CDR3 region has 12 residues. The CDR3 region has the DNA TGCAGCGCCCGGGCGAACACCGGGGAGCTGTTTTTT. This codes for CSARANTGELFF.

The chain is built from TRBV18 and TRBJ2-7; 10 bases map to TRBD1. V was pared by 3 bases and J by 3 bases, with 2 bases of the junction left unmatched. The CDR3 runs to 14 residues. Germline CDR1 reads KGHSH; CDR2 reads LQKENI. The DNA for the CDR3 is TGTGCCAGCTCACCCCGGGACAGGGGCTACGAGCAGTACTTC. Amino acids: CASSPRDRGYEQYF. The variable domain in full, with the rest retrieved from reference TRBV18 and TRBJ2-7, is NAGVMQNPRHLVRRRGQEARLRCSPMKGHSHVYWYRQLPEEGLKFMVYLQKENIIDESGMPKERFSAEFPKEGPSILRIQQVVRGDSAAYFCASSPRDRGYEQYFGPGTRLTVT.

The table lists this clone with a count of one. The V call is TRBV30, the J call TRBJ2-1, with 8 bases lining up with TRBD2. The germline gives CDR1 GTSNPN, CDR2 SVGIG (reference sequence). V lost 6 bases, J lost 0 bases, and 4 bases stayed unmatched. This CDR3 has 14 amino acids. The CDR3 sequence: CACISGNSYNEQFF. The DNA for the CDR3 is TGTGCCTGTATTAGCGGGAACTCCTACAATGAGCAGTTCTTC. Drawing the rest from reference TRBV30 and TRBJ2-1, the complete variable domain is SQTIHQWPATLVQPVGSPLSLECTVEGTSNPNLYWYRQAAGRGLQLLFYSVGIGQISSEVPQNLSASRPQDRQFILSSKKLLLSDSGFYLCACISGNSYNEQFFGPGTRLTVL.

The V and J genes are TRBV28 and TRBJ1-2, with 8 bases matching TRBD1. The CDR3 is made up of 15 amino acids. With V trimmed by 5 bases and J by 8 bases, 13 bases remained unmatched. Per the germline V gene, CDR1 is MDHEN and CDR2 is SYDVKM. In DNA, the CDR3 is TGTGCCAGCAGTGAGGCAGGGCCAGGGGGCGAAGGCTACACCTTC. Residues: CASSEAGPGGEGYTF.

The CDR3 DNA reads TGTGCCAGCAGTCGCAGCGGGAACCAAGAGACCCAGTACTTC. Encoded protein: CASSRSGNQETQYF. J is TRBJ2-5 and V is TRBV3-1 (or the pseudogene TRBV3-2); the match to TRBD2 covers 7 bases. Looked up from germline, CDR1 is LGHDT and CDR2 is YNNKEL (reference sequence). The CDR3 extends over 14 amino acids. With 6 bases clipped from V and 0 bases from J, the junction kept 4 bases outside the gene matches.

The rearrangement links TRBV7-9 to TRBJ1-1, with 10 nucleotides matching TRBD1. V was clipped by 1 base and J by 5 bases; unmatched bases: 10. Germline values: CDR1 SEHNR, CDR2 FQNEAQ (reference sequence). This CDR3 has 17 amino acids. CDR3 nucleotide sequence: TGTGCCAGCAGCTTAGATTGGGAGACAGGGGGCAAGACTGAAGCTTTCTTT. This sequence encodes CASSLDWETGGKTEAFF.

The chain joins TRBV19 to TRBJ2-3; D is possibly TRBD2 (5 bases). Trimming removed 2 bases at V and 0 bases at J, with 9 bases between. Germline V gene sequence: CDR1 LNHDA, CDR2 SQIVND (reference sequence). This CDR3 has 15 residues. As DNA, the CDR3 is TGTGCCAGTAGTATAAGCGGAATGAGCACAGATACGCAGTATTTT. This encodes CASSISGMSTDTQYF.

As to this clone: Other DNA sequences in this specimen translate into the identical CDR3. The V gene is TRBV5-1, the J gene TRBJ2-7; 11 bases are shared with TRBD1. The V and J ends lost 4 bases and 4 bases, in that order; junction bases with no gene match: 4. Germline values: CDR1 SGHRS, CDR2 YFSETQ. This CDR3 has 14 amino acids. The CDR3 here is CASSGGQGAYEQYF. The CDR3 DNA sequence: TGCGCCAGCAGCGGTGGACAGGGGGCGTACGAGCAGTACTTC.

The gene calls are TRBV21-1 and TRBJ2-7; the table's D call TRBD1 went unverified against the DNA. TRBV21-1 is a documented pseudogene. The CDR3 is made up of 17 amino acids. The CDR3 is CASSKALSRGRPYEQYF. CDR3 nucleotides: TGTGCCAGCAGCAAAGCGCTTTCCAGGGGCCGGCCCTACGAGCAGTACTTC.

The chain uses TRBV19 and TRBJ2-3; TRBD1 might be the D (7 bases). V was clipped by 5 bases and J by 5 bases, with 14 bases between them. Per the germline V gene, CDR1 is LNHDA and CDR2 is SQIVND (reference sequence). The CDR3 has 14 residues. The CDR3 DNA reads TGTGCCAGTAGTGTCGTCCAGGGGGGAGATACGCAGTATTTT. Its protein is CASSVVQGGDTQYF.

The genes are TRBV7-9 and TRBJ2-1; the match to TRBD2 covers 8 bases. Losses at the gene ends were 5 bases for V and 5 bases for J; bases not matched to a gene: 8. The CDR3 covers 15 residues. CDR1 and CDR2 from the germline V gene are SEHNR and FQNEAQ (reference sequence). CDR3 residues: CASSQAGVGDNEQFF. CDR3 sequence (DNA): TGTGCCAGCAGCCAAGCGGGAGTGGGGGACAATGAGCAGTTCTTC.

The CDR3 spells CASSVGDRSSPLHF. Written as DNA, the CDR3 is TGTGCCAGCAGCGTAGGGGACAGATCCTCACCCCTCCACTTT. The chain links TRBV9 to TRBJ1-6, with 7 bases matching TRBD1. This CDR3 is built from 14 residues. Germline CDR1 and CDR2: SGDLS and YYNGEE. Trimming cost V 0 bases and J 10 bases; bases outside gene matches: 4.

This sequence joins TRBV30 and TRBJ2-7; 7 bases fit TRBD2. The V and J ends lost 0 bases and 0 bases, in that order; junction bases with no gene match: 5. Germline V gene lookup returns CDR1 GTSNPN and CDR2 SVGIG (reference sequence). The CDR3 totals 15 residues. CDR3 sequence (DNA): TGTGCCTGGAGTGTTACGGCTAGCGGCTCCTACGAGCAGTACTTC. Its protein is CAWSVTASGSYEQYF.

The chain recombines TRBV2 with TRBJ2-1; 7 bases align to TRBD2. This CDR3 has 18 amino acids. CDR1 SNHLY and CDR2 FYNNEI come from the germline V gene. V shed 2 bases and J 0 bases; nucleotides not matched to a gene: 10. The CDR3 DNA reads as TGTGCCAGCAGTGAAAGAGGGAGGGCGCCGAGCTCCTACAATGAGCAGTTCTTC. Translation gives CASSERGRAPSSYNEQFF.

This clone was picked up a small number of times. This chain uses TRBV3-1 (or the pseudogene TRBV3-2) with TRBJ2-7, with D unresolved. Germline CDR1 and CDR2: LGHDT and YNNKEL (reference sequence). The CDR3 length is 13 residues. V lost 1 base, J lost 2 bases, and 6 bases lay in between. This CDR3 is CASSQGSAYEQYF. DNA of the CDR3: TGTGCCAGCAGCCAAGGGAGCGCCTACGAGCAGTACTTC.

V gene TRBV10-2 combines with J gene TRBJ2-1; 9 nucleotides align to TRBD1. Trimming at V came to 10 bases and at J to 6 bases, leaving 10 bases not matched to a gene. The CDR3 spans 14 residues. The germline CDR1 and CDR2 sequences are WSHSY and SAAADI. The CDR3 is CAITQGARSNEQFF. As DNA, the CDR3 is TGCGCCATAACACAGGGGGCGCGGTCCAATGAGCAGTTCTTC.

V gene TRBV6-6 combines with J gene TRBJ1-3; 10 positions match TRBD1. V lost 6 bases to trimming and J lost 6 bases; unmatched junction nucleotides: 5. The CDR3 length is 14 residues. Germline V gene sequence: CDR1 MNHNY, CDR2 SVGAGI (reference sequence). CDR3 coding DNA: TGTGCCAGCAGAACTGGGACAGGGGCAAACACCATATATTTT. Its protein product is CASRTGTGANTIYF.

DNA for the CDR3: TGCGCCAGCAGCCCTGGACTGTTTGGCGCGGAGACCCAGTACTTC. This gives the protein CASSPGLFGAETQYF. The chain uses TRBV5-1 and TRBJ2-5; D might be TRBD2 (5 bases). The CDR3 is 15 residues long. V shed 4 bases and J shed 5 bases, with 18 bases lying between them. Germline assignment: CDR1 SGHRS and CDR2 YFSETQ.